These T cell receptor beta chains were read from a single sample in a study of cytomegalovirus exposure and HLA in healthy donors. Repertoires were generated with immunoSEQ multiplex PCR, while TCRdb's copy carries only in-frame clones and drops some. The sample carries 78,000 or so clones, roughly 93% recorded once. Source material: PBMCs. Receptors originate from a woman under 30 in good health and CMV-seropositive. The CDR3 runs from the conserved cysteine through the conserved F or W. Fields, in order: V gene, clone size, J gene, D gene, CDR3 protein, CDR3 DNA. The D gene is left open where the match is weak. The size entry is marked missing in some rows and otherwise reads once, few, many or a size class.

v_gene: TRBV7-6; abundance: NA; j_gene: TRBJ2-5; d_gene: TRBD2; CDR3aa: CASSLAVAGVSQYF; CDR3nt: TGTGCCAGCAGCTTAGCGGTAGCGGGAGTGTCCCAGTACTTC
v_gene: TRBV6-1; abundance: NA; j_gene: TRBJ1-5; d_gene: NA; CDR3aa: CASSEAWRVYSNQPQHF; CDR3nt: TGTGCCAGCAGTGAAGCGTGGAGGGTTTATAGCAATCAGCCCCAGCATTTT
v_gene: TRBV28; abundance: NA; j_gene: TRBJ1-2; d_gene: TRBD1; CDR3aa: CASSSPSTGATIYGYTF; CDR3nt: TGTGCCAGCAGTTCCCCCTCGACAGGGGCAACCATCTATGGCTACACCTTC
v_gene: TRBV9; abundance: NA; j_gene: TRBJ2-3; d_gene: TRBD2; CDR3aa: CASSAQLAGGQDTQYF; CDR3nt: TGTGCCAGCAGCGCCCAACTAGCGGGAGGGCAAGATACGCAGTATTTT
v_gene: TRBV14; abundance: NA; j_gene: TRBJ2-1; d_gene: TRBD2; CDR3aa: CASSHLGLAGTYNEQFF; CDR3nt: TGTGCCAGCAGCCATCTAGGACTAGCGGGTACCTACAATGAGCAGTTCTTC
v_gene: TRBV14; abundance: few; j_gene: TRBJ2-4; d_gene: TRBD1; CDR3aa: CASSQTTGLAKNIQYF; CDR3nt: TGTGCCAGCAGCCAAACGACAGGGCTAGCCAAAAACATTCAGTACTTC
v_gene: TRBV18; abundance: NA; j_gene: TRBJ2-7; d_gene: TRBD1; CDR3aa: CASSPTTGSYEQYF; CDR3nt: TGTGCCAGCTCACCGACGACAGGGTCGTACGAGCAGTACTTC
v_gene: TRBV7-9; abundance: few; j_gene: TRBJ1-3; d_gene: NA; CDR3aa: CASSLAGHRSGNTIYF; CDR3nt: TGTGCCAGCAGCTTAGCGGGACATCGCTCTGGAAACACCATATATTTT
v_gene: TRBV5-1; abundance: NA; j_gene: TRBJ2-1; d_gene: TRBD2; CDR3aa: CASSLWPSGDNEQFF; CDR3nt: TGCGCCAGCAGCTTGTGGCCTAGCGGGGACAATGAGCAGTTCTTC
v_gene: TRBV7-3; abundance: NA; j_gene: TRBJ2-3; d_gene: TRBD2; CDR3aa: CASSPLNSRLAATDTQYF; CDR3nt: TGTGCCAGCAGCCCCCTGAATTCTCGGCTAGCGGCCACAGATACGCAGTATTTT
v_gene: TRBV7-6; abundance: NA; j_gene: TRBJ2-3; d_gene: TRBD1; CDR3aa: CASSDPGQGYPDTQYF; CDR3nt: TGTGCCAGCAGCGATCCGGGACAGGGGTATCCAGATACGCAGTATTTT
v_gene: TRBV29-1; abundance: NA; j_gene: TRBJ2-7; d_gene: TRBD2; CDR3aa: CSASSSGATYEQYF; CDR3nt: TGCAGCGCTAGTTCTAGCGGAGCTACCTACGAGCAGTACTTC
v_gene: TRBV4-1; abundance: NA; j_gene: TRBJ1-2; d_gene: TRBD1; CDR3aa: CASSQGDRAYGYTF; CDR3nt: TGCGCCAGCAGCCAGGGGGACAGGGCCTATGGCTACACCTTC
v_gene: TRBV7-3; abundance: NA; j_gene: TRBJ2-1; d_gene: NA; CDR3aa: CASSAEGGSYNEQFF; CDR3nt: TGTGCCAGCAGCGCCGAGGGAGGCTCCTACAATGAGCAGTTCTTC
v_gene: TRBV19; abundance: NA; j_gene: TRBJ1-5; d_gene: TRBD1; CDR3aa: CASSILKTGIQPQHF; CDR3nt: TGTGCCAGTAGTATTCTTAAGACAGGGATACAGCCCCAGCATTTT
v_gene: TRBV28; abundance: NA; j_gene: TRBJ1-6; d_gene: TRBD1; CDR3aa: CASWTGNSYNSPLHF; CDR3nt: TGTGCCAGTTGGACAGGGAACTCCTATAATTCACCCCTCCACTTT
v_gene: TRBV29-1; abundance: NA; j_gene: TRBJ2-3; d_gene: NA; CDR3aa: CSARPLAETTDTQYF; CDR3nt: TGCAGCGCCCGCCCCTTGGCGGAGACCACAGATACGCAGTATTTT
v_gene: TRBV5-4; abundance: NA; j_gene: TRBJ2-7; d_gene: NA; CDR3aa: CASSRNSFGEPYEQYF; CDR3nt: TGTGCCAGCAGCAGGAACTCCTTCGGGGAACCCTACGAGCAGTACTTC
v_gene: TRBV4-2; abundance: NA; j_gene: TRBJ2-3; d_gene: TRBD2; CDR3aa: CASSLGATSGSTDTQYF; CDR3nt: TGTGCCAGCAGCCTCGGTGCGACTAGCGGGAGTACAGATACGCAGTATTTT
v_gene: TRBV28; abundance: NA; j_gene: TRBJ1-5; d_gene: NA; CDR3aa: CASWDISNQPQHF; CDR3nt: TGTGCCAGCTGGGACATAAGCAATCAGCCCCAGCATTTT
v_gene: TRBV11-2; abundance: NA; j_gene: TRBJ2-7; d_gene: TRBD1; CDR3aa: CASSLQDRVFYEQYF; CDR3nt: TGTGCCAGCAGCCTCCAGGACAGGGTGTTCTACGAGCAGTACTTC
v_gene: TRBV2; abundance: NA; j_gene: TRBJ2-1; d_gene: TRBD2; CDR3aa: CASSETSVTSSYNEQFF; CDR3nt: TGTGCCAGCAGTGAGACTAGCGTCACTAGCTCCTACAATGAGCAGTTCTTC
v_gene: TRBV6-1; abundance: NA; j_gene: TRBJ2-7; d_gene: NA; CDR3aa: CASSEDLRSSYEQYF; CDR3nt: TGTGCCAGCAGTGAGGACTTAAGGAGCTCCTACGAGCAGTACTTC
v_gene: TRBV6-1; abundance: NA; j_gene: TRBJ1-2; d_gene: TRBD1; CDR3aa: CASRDRAQDGYTF; CDR3nt: TGTGCCAGCAGGGACAGGGCTCAGGATGGCTACACCTTC
v_gene: TRBV11-2; abundance: NA; j_gene: TRBJ2-5; d_gene: NA; CDR3aa: CASSLNRIGGTQYF; CDR3nt: TGTGCCAGCAGTCTCAATAGGATCGGGGGGACCCAGTACTTC
v_gene: TRBV6-1; abundance: NA; j_gene: TRBJ2-3; d_gene: TRBD2; CDR3aa: CASSDGRVAGGHEADTQYF; CDR3nt: TGTGCCAGCAGTGATGGTAGGGTAGCGGGGGGGCATGAGGCAGATACGCAGTATTTT
v_gene: TRBV7-9; abundance: NA; j_gene: TRBJ2-1; d_gene: TRBD1; CDR3aa: CASSLGDRGTYNEQFF; CDR3nt: TGTGCCAGCAGCTTAGGCGACAGGGGGACCTACAATGAGCAGTTCTTC
v_gene: TRBV28; abundance: NA; j_gene: TRBJ1-1; d_gene: NA; CDR3aa: CASSPLGGRGSMNTEAFF; CDR3nt: TGTGCCAGCAGCCCTCTCGGTGGCAGGGGTTCCATGAACACTGAAGCTTTCTTT
v_gene: TRBV29-1; abundance: NA; j_gene: TRBJ1-2; d_gene: NA; CDR3aa: CSARGTGLDGYTF; CDR3nt: TGCAGCGCAAGGGGTACAGGATTGGATGGCTACACCTTC
v_gene: TRBV28; abundance: NA; j_gene: TRBJ1-2; d_gene: NA; CDR3aa: CASSLTANYGYTF; CDR3nt: TGTGCCAGCAGTTTAACAGCTAACTATGGCTACACCTTC
v_gene: TRBV28; abundance: NA; j_gene: TRBJ2-5; d_gene: TRBD2; CDR3aa: CASSLSGLAEQETQYF; CDR3nt: TGTGCCAGCAGTTTATCGGGACTAGCGGAACAAGAGACCCAGTACTTC
v_gene: TRBV19; abundance: NA; j_gene: TRBJ2-7; d_gene: TRBD1; CDR3aa: CASSDRVVGEQYF; CDR3nt: TGTGCCAGTAGCGACAGGGTGGTAGGCGAGCAGTACTTC
v_gene: TRBV27; abundance: NA; j_gene: TRBJ1-6; d_gene: NA; CDR3aa: CASSLGNSPLHF; CDR3nt: TGTGCCAGCTCGCTAGGTAATTCACCCCTCCACTTT
v_gene: TRBV15; abundance: NA; j_gene: TRBJ1-5; d_gene: NA; CDR3aa: CATSRDRQGPSNQPQHF; CDR3nt: TGTGCCACCAGCAGAGATCGGCAGGGGCCGAGCAATCAGCCCCAGCATTTT
v_gene: TRBV27; abundance: once; j_gene: TRBJ2-2; d_gene: NA; CDR3aa: CASSPNRAQGREELFF; CDR3nt: TGTGCCAGCAGTCCAAACCGGGCCCAGGGAAGAGAGGAGCTGTTTTTT
v_gene: TRBV4-2; abundance: once; j_gene: TRBJ2-7; d_gene: NA; CDR3aa: CASRRDSSYEQYF; CDR3nt: TGTGCCAGCAGGCGAGACAGCTCCTACGAGCAGTACTTC
v_gene: TRBV28; abundance: NA; j_gene: TRBJ1-2; d_gene: TRBD1; CDR3aa: CASSLLRQGYGYTF; CDR3nt: TGTGCCAGCAGTTTACTTCGACAGGGGTATGGCTACACCTTC
v_gene: TRBV6-5; abundance: NA; j_gene: TRBJ2-2; d_gene: NA; CDR3aa: CASSRQDGGELFF; CDR3nt: TGTGCCAGCAGCAGACAGGATGGCGGGGAGCTGTTTTTT
v_gene: TRBV28; abundance: NA; j_gene: TRBJ2-2; d_gene: NA; CDR3aa: CASRTPNTGELFF; CDR3nt: TGTGCCAGCAGGACTCCGAACACCGGGGAGCTGTTTTTT
v_gene: TRBV28; abundance: NA; j_gene: TRBJ1-4; d_gene: NA; CDR3aa: CASSPDYRAEKLFF; CDR3nt: TGTGCCAGCAGTCCCGATTACAGGGCCGAAAAACTGTTTTTT
v_gene: TRBV2; abundance: NA; j_gene: TRBJ2-7; d_gene: NA; CDR3aa: CASSGTVYEQYF; CDR3nt: TGTGCCAGCAGTGGGACAGTTTACGAGCAGTACTTC
v_gene: TRBV5-1; abundance: NA; j_gene: TRBJ1-5; d_gene: NA; CDR3aa: CASSLVGGSSNQPQHF; CDR3nt: TGCGCCAGCAGCTTGGTGGGAGGGAGTTCAAATCAGCCCCAGCATTTT
v_gene: TRBV7-9; abundance: NA; j_gene: TRBJ1-1; d_gene: NA; CDR3aa: CASSSLGTGLNTEAFF; CDR3nt: TGTGCCAGCAGCTCCCTAGGTACCGGGTTAAACACTGAAGCTTTCTTT
v_gene: TRBV6-5; abundance: NA; j_gene: TRBJ1-3; d_gene: TRBD1; CDR3aa: CASSYETGGMDTIYF; CDR3nt: TGTGCCAGCAGTTACGAGACAGGGGGCATGGACACCATATATTTT
v_gene: TRBV27; abundance: NA; j_gene: TRBJ2-3; d_gene: NA; CDR3aa: CASSPRQATDTQYF; CDR3nt: TGTGCCAGCAGCCCCAGACAGGCCACAGATACGCAGTATTTT
v_gene: TRBV6-5; abundance: NA; j_gene: TRBJ1-2; d_gene: TRBD1; CDR3aa: CASSEDRGGYGYTF; CDR3nt: TGTGCCAGCAGTGAGGACAGGGGAGGCTATGGCTACACCTTC
v_gene: TRBV5-1; abundance: once; j_gene: TRBJ2-2; d_gene: NA; CDR3aa: CASSLAPGSGELFF; CDR3nt: TGCGCCAGCAGCTTGGCCCCCGGTTCCGGGGAGCTGTTTTTT
v_gene: TRBV15; abundance: NA; j_gene: TRBJ2-1; d_gene: TRBD1; CDR3aa: CATRPRGPYNEQFF; CDR3nt: TGTGCCACCCGCCCAAGGGGGCCCTACAATGAGCAGTTCTTC
v_gene: TRBV5-5; abundance: NA; j_gene: TRBJ2-3; d_gene: NA; CDR3aa: CASSRSTASTDTQYF; CDR3nt: TGTGCCAGCAGCCGATCGACTGCAAGCACAGATACGCAGTATTTT
v_gene: TRBV7-9; abundance: once; j_gene: TRBJ1-5; d_gene: TRBD1; CDR3aa: CASSTSGQGGNQPQHF; CDR3nt: TGTGCCAGCAGCACTTCCGGACAGGGAGGCAATCAGCCCCAGCATTTT
v_gene: TRBV5-4; abundance: NA; j_gene: TRBJ2-7; d_gene: TRBD1; CDR3aa: CASSWGQGPSYEQYF; CDR3nt: TGTGCCAGCAGCTGGGGACAGGGGCCGTCCTACGAGCAGTACTTC
v_gene: TRBV28; abundance: NA; j_gene: TRBJ1-5; d_gene: NA; CDR3aa: CASSQRGNQPQHF; CDR3nt: TGTGCCAGCAGCCAACGGGGGAATCAGCCCCAGCATTTT
v_gene: TRBV5-5; abundance: NA; j_gene: TRBJ2-7; d_gene: TRBD1; CDR3aa: CASSSPRDSLSYEQYF; CDR3nt: TGTGCCAGCAGCTCCCCCCGGGACAGCTTATCCTACGAGCAGTACTTC
v_gene: TRBV4-1; abundance: NA; j_gene: TRBJ1-6; d_gene: TRBD1; CDR3aa: CASSQGERQGFLAPLHF; CDR3nt: TGCGCCAGCAGCCAAGGAGAGCGACAGGGGTTCTTGGCACCCCTCCACTTT
v_gene: TRBV4-3; abundance: NA; j_gene: TRBJ2-1; d_gene: TRBD2; CDR3aa: CASSQEPGLAGRYNEQFF; CDR3nt: TGCGCCAGCAGCCAAGAGCCCGGACTAGCGGGACGTTACAATGAGCAGTTCTTC